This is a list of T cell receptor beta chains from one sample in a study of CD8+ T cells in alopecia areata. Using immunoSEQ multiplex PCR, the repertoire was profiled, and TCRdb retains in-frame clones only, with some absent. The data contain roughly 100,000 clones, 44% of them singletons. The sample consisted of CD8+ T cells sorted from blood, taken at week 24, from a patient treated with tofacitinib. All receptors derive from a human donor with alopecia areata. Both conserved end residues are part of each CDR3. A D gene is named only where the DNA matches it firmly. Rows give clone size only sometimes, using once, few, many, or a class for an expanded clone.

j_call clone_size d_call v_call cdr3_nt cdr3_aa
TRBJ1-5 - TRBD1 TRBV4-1 TGCGCCAGCAGGTTACATCCGGGACAGTTTAATCAGCCCCAGCATTTT CASRLHPGQFNQPQHF
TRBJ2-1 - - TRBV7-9 TGTGCCAGCAGCCGAGACGATGAGCAGTTCTTC CASSRDDEQFF
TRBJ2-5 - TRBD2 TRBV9 TGTGCCAGCAGCCCCGGACTAGCGGTACAAGAGACCCAGTACTTC CASSPGLAVQETQYF
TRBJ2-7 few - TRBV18 TGTGCCAGCTCTTCAGGGGACTACGAGCAGTACTTC CASSSGDYEQYF
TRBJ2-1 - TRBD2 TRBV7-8 TGTGCCAGCAGCTTAAGCCCTGGACTAGCCAATGAGCAGTTCTTC CASSLSPGLANEQFF
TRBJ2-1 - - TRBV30 TGTGCCGGCAATGAGCAGTTCTTC CAGNEQFF
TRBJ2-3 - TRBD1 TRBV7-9 TGTGCCAGCAGCCAGGACAGGGCCAGCACAGATACGCAGTATTTT CASSQDRASTDTQYF
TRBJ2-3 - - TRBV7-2 TGTGCCAGCAGCTTAGCCCTCAGGCGCACAGATACGCAGTATTTT CASSLALRRTDTQYF
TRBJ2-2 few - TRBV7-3 TGTGCCAGCAGCCTCCTTCCCGGGGAGCTGTTTTTT CASSLLPGELFF
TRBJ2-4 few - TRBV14 TGTGCCAGCAGCCAGCAGGGGTGGTTAAACATTCAGTACTTC CASSQQGWLNIQYF
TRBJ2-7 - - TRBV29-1 TGCAGCGTTGAGCTGGATTCCGAGCAGTACTTC CSVELDSEQYF
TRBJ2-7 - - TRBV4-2 TGTGCCAGCAGCCAGGGCAGGGTTTCCTACGAGCAGTACTTC CASSQGRVSYEQYF
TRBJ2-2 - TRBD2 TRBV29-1 TGCAGCGTTGGGGGTAGCGGGAGGGCCGAACCCGGGGAGCTGTTTTTT CSVGGSGRAEPGELFF
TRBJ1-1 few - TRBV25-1 TGTGCCAGCAGTGAAAGGGAGATGAACACTGAAGCTTTCTTT CASSEREMNTEAFF
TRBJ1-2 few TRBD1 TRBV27 TGTGCCAGCAGTTCATGGCCGACAGGGTCTGCGGATGGCTACACCTTC CASSSWPTGSADGYTF
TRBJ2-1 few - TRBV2 TGTGCCACCCTACAGGGAAACAATGAGCAGTTCTTC CATLQGNNEQFF
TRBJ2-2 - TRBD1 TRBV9 TGTGCCAGCAGCGTAGGACAGGGCGGCGGGGAGCTGTTTTTT CASSVGQGGGELFF
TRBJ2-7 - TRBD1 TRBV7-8 TGTGCCAGCAGCTTGGTTTTCGTAGGGACAGGGGATAACGAGCAGTACTTC CASSLVFVGTGDNEQYF
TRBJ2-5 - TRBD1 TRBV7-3 TGTGCCAGCAGCCCCCGGGACAGAAGGAGGGAGACCCAGTACTTC CASSPRDRRRETQYF
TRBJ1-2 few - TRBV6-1 TGTGCCAGCAGCGCTACGGTCCGCCTCGGGCTAGACACCTTC CASSATVRLGLDTF
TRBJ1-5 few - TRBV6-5 TGTGCCAGCAGTTCCCGGGGGGAGCAGCCCCAGCATTTT CASSSRGEQPQHF
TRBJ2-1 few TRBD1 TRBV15 TGTGCCACCAGTTTGGGACAGGGGGCGCACAATGAGCAGTTCTTC CATSLGQGAHNEQFF
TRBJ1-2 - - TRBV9 TGTGCCAGCAGCGTAGAGGCAGGACCTATGGAGAGCTATGGCTACACCTTC CASSVEAGPMESYGYTF
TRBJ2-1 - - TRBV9 TGTGCCAGCAGCGTAGGGCAGGGGGGATACAATGAGCAGTTCTTC CASSVGQGGYNEQFF
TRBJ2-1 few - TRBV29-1 TGCAGCGTTGTGGGGCGGGTGAATTACAATGAGCAGTTCTTC CSVVGRVNYNEQFF
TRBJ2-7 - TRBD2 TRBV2 TGTGCCAGCAGTGAAGTTTTTGGGCAGGTCCTTGGCGGGAGTAGGTCCTACGAGCAGTACTTC CASSEVFGQVLGGSRSYEQYF
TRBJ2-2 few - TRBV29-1 TGCAGCGTTCAACATTCGAACACCGGGGAGCTGTTTTTT CSVQHSNTGELFF
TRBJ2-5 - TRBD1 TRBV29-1 TGCAGGGACACAGGGGGTCAAGAGACCCAGTACTTC CRDTGGQETQYF
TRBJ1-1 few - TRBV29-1 TGCAGCGTGGGGAGGGGTGAAGCTTTCTTT CSVGRGEAFF
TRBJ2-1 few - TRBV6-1 TGTGCCAGGGTTCCGGGACTGGATTACAATGAGCAGTTCTTC CARVPGLDYNEQFF
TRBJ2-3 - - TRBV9 TGTGCCAGCAGCGCGAGCGGGAGCACAGATACGCAGTATTTT CASSASGSTDTQYF
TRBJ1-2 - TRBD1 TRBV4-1 TGCGCCAGCAGCCAAGAACCCGGACAGGTCGCTTATGGCTACACCTTC CASSQEPGQVAYGYTF
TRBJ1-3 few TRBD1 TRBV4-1 TGCGCCAGCAGCCAAGAGACCAGGGGGCGGGACACCATATATTTT CASSQETRGRDTIYF
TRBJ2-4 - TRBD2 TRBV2 TGTGCCAGCAGCCTCCGGACTAGCGGAAACATTCAGTACTTC CASSLRTSGNIQYF
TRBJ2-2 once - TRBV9 TGTGCCAGCAGCGCCGACAGTACCGGGGAGCTGTTTTTT CASSADSTGELFF
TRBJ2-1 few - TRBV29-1 TGCAGCTTTCAAGCGGGCCATGAGCAGTTCTTC CSFQAGHEQFF
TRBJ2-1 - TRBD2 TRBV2 TGTGCCAGCAGTGAATGGCTAGCGGGAGGCGAGAGTGAGCAGTTCTTC CASSEWLAGGESEQFF
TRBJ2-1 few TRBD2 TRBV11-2 TGTGCCAGCAGCCCGCGGACTAGCGGGAGGCCTAACACGTACAATGAGCAGTTCTTC CASSPRTSGRPNTYNEQFF
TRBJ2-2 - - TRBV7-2 TGTGCAGAAGTGGGTAGGGGGAACACCGGGGAGCTGTTTTTT CAEVGRGNTGELFF
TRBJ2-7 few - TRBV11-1 TGTGCCAGCAGCTTAGGGCCGACCTACGAGCAGTACTTC CASSLGPTYEQYF
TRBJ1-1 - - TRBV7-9 TGTGCCAGCAGCTCCGGGGGCACTGAAGCTTTCTTT CASSSGGTEAFF
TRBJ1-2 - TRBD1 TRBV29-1 TGCAGCGTTGACCAAAGGACAGGCGGATATGGCTACACCTTC CSVDQRTGGYGYTF
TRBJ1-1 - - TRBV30 TGTGCCTGGAGTGAGGGATTGAACACTGAAGCTTTCTTT CAWSEGLNTEAFF
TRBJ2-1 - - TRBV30 TGTGCCTGGAGCCAGACTGAACTAGTTATAGGCAATGAGCAGTTCTTC CAWSQTELVIGNEQFF
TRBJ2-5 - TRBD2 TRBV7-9 TGTGCCAGCAGCCCTTTGCTAGCGGAATTAAAAGAGACCCAGTACTTC CASSPLLAELKETQYF
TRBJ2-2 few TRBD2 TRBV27 TGTGCCAGCAATACCGCGGGAGCGGGCACCGGGGAGCTGTTTTTT CASNTAGAGTGELFF
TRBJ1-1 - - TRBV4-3 TGCGCCAGCAGCCAAGGGACGGGAACTGAAGCTTTCTTT CASSQGTGTEAFF
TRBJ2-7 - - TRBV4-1 TGCGCCAGCGGTTCGGAAAGAGGACTCTACGAGCAGTACTTC CASGSERGLYEQYF
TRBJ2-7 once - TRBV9 TGTGCCAGCAGCGTAGGCCCCCCCGGGGCCTACGAGCAGTACTTC CASSVGPPGAYEQYF
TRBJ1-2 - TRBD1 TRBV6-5 TGTGCCAGCAGTTACTCGGGTCAGGGGGCGAGAGGCTACACCTTC CASSYSGQGARGYTF
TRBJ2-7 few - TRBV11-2 TGTGCCAGCAGCCTTTCAGGGTACGAGCAGTACTTC CASSLSGYEQYF
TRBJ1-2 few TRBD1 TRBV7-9 TGTGCCAGCAGCTCGGGCCCGGGACAGAATTTGATTAACTATGGCTACACCTTC CASSSGPGQNLINYGYTF
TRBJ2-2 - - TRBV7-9 TGTGCCAGCAGCTCACCGAGGGGTACCGGGGAGCTGTTTTTT CASSSPRGTGELFF
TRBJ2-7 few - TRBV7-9 TGTGCCAGCAGCTTAGGTAACGAGCAGTACTTC CASSLGNEQYF
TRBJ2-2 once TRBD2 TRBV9 TGTGCCAGCAGCCCCGGGGTAGCGGGAGGACCGAACACCGGGGAGCTGTTTTTT CASSPGVAGGPNTGELFF
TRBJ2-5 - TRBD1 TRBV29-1 TGCAGCACCCGGACAGGGGCCCACCCAAGCACCCAGTACTTC CSTRTGAHPSTQYF
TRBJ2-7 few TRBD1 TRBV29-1 TGCAGCGGTACCCCAGGGGGCGGAGGGGAGCAGTACTTC CSGTPGGGGEQYF
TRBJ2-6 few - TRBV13 TGTGCCAGCAATTCTGGGGCCAACGTCCTGACTTTC CASNSGANVLTF